This T cell receptor (beta chain) stems from a study of early stage breast cancer tumors. Study in general: About 70% of the 16 invasive tumors were ER+, PR+ and HER2-.

Per germline, CDR1 SNHLY and CDR2 FYNNEI. This CDR3 is built from 13 residues. V was pared by 1 base and J by 7 bases, with 10 bases between. Study-wide results and limits: Comparing each tissue with blood distinguished tumor from normal in most of the 16 patients.

Tissue for this sample was collected 2-4 cm from the breast tumor. In the case of this clone: What it binds is unknown.

Libraries were prepared by immunoSEQ multiplex PCR; TCRdb keeps only in-frame clonotypes and omits some of them. In the table there are 5,000 to 5,500 clones, approximately 70% of which are singletons. This chain joins TRBV2 and TRBJ1-1; D gene ambiguous. The sample consisted of normal breast tissue next to the tumor. The clonotype comes from a person aged 55 to 75 with breast cancer. The chain's CDR3 is CASSEGWGIEAFF. The CDR3 nucleotides read TGTGCCAGCAGTGAAGGTTGGGGAATTGAAGCTTTCTTT.